This T cell receptor (beta chain) is drawn from a study of cytomegalovirus exposure and HLA in healthy donors. The wider study: The 120 validation repertoires were produced on the same platform as the 720 or so repertoires of the first cohort. This was reported in a later analysis. The study's findings and limits: Accounts indicate the classifier identified cytomegalovirus status with strong specificity and sensitivity. A list of around 150 TCR beta chains associated with cytomegalovirus was given.

On this clone: As yet, its antigen is unknown.

Germline loops: CDR1 DFQATT, CDR2 SNEGSKA (reference sequence). Trimming left V 8 bases short and J 1 base short, with 8 bases between. The CDR3 covers 11 residues. Profiling relied on immunoSEQ multiplex PCR, and the TCRdb table lists in-frame clones only, not all of them. The data hold under 200,000 clones, with around 88% observed a single time. V is TRBV20-1 and J is TRBJ2-5; no clear D gene. The source of this sequence is a woman aged 18-29 years in good health and CMV-seronegative. Sequenced sample: PBMCs. The CDR3 DNA reads as TGCAGTTGGGCCCCCCAAGAGACCCAGTACTTC. This sequence encodes CSWAPQETQYF.